The 9 T cell receptor beta chains reported below all come from one sample, sequenced in a study of blood T cell repertoires in COVID-19. This table comes from immunoSEQ multiplex PCR, and its TCRdb copy is limited to in-frame clones, with some not included. The data show approximately 85,000 clones, roughly 88% seen once. The sample consisted of peripheral blood. The source of these receptors is a man over 45 with active or convalescent COVID-19.

In its sample, this clone was seen once. V usage is TRBV5-6 and J usage is TRBJ2-3; D is undetermined. There are 14 residues in the CDR3. Per germline, CDR1 SGHDT and CDR2 YYEEEE. Trimming left V 0 bases short and J 4 bases short, with 9 bases between. CDR3 nucleotides: TGTGCCAGCAGCTTGGTCCTAGTCCCAGATACGCAGTATTTT. Amino acids: CASSLVLVPDTQYF.

This clone was recorded a few times. V gene TRBV7-9 combines with J gene TRBJ2-7, with 11 bases aligning to TRBD1. Germline V gene lookup returns CDR1 SEHNR and CDR2 FQNEAQ (reference sequence). The V segment lost 5 bases and the J segment 3 bases; nucleotides outside the gene matches: 6. The CDR3 length is 15 residues. In nucleotides, the CDR3 is TGTGCCAGCAGCCCGTCGGGACAGGGGGTCTACGAGCAGTACTTC. Its translation is CASSPSGQGVYEQYF.

The chain joins TRBV5-4 to TRBJ2-2, with D hard to call. There are 16 residues in the CDR3. Looked up from germline, CDR1 is SGHNT and CDR2 is YYREEE (reference sequence). V was shortened by 2 bases and J by 0 bases, with 11 bases between the two germline ends. CDR3 nucleotides: TGTGCCAGCAGCTTTCCGCAGTCCTCGAACACCGGGGAGCTGTTTTTT. Translated: CASSFPQSSNTGELFF.

V is TRBV2 and J is TRBJ2-2, with 9 bases lining up with TRBD1. The CDR3 contains 15 residues. The V gene end was trimmed by 5 bases and the J gene end by 0 bases; junction bases not matched to a gene: 1. Germline assignment: CDR1 SNHLY and CDR2 FYNNEI. The CDR3 coding sequence is TGTGCCAGCAGTACAGGGGGCGCGAACACCGGGGAGCTGTTTTTT. Its translation is CASSTGGANTGELFF.

This clone was detected a few times. V and J are TRBV5-6 and TRBJ1-1; TRBD1 agrees at 9 bases. The length of the CDR3 is 14 residues. Per germline, CDR1 SGHDT and CDR2 YYEEEE. Trimming cost V 2 bases and J 3 bases; bases outside gene matches: 2. CDR3 sequence: CASSFRDRDTEAFF. CDR3 DNA: TGTGCCAGCAGCTTTAGGGACAGGGACACTGAAGCTTTCTTT.

V gene TRBV18 combines with J gene TRBJ1-1; no clear D gene. Germline-derived CDR1 and CDR2 are KGHSH and LQKENI. This CDR3 has 14 residues. The V gene lost 4 bases and the J gene lost 1 base, with 10 bases spanning the gap. The CDR3 is CASSLSGGNTEAFF. CDR3 bases: TGTGCCAGCTCACTATCTGGCGGGAACACTGAAGCTTTCTTT.

The genes are TRBV20-1 and TRBJ1-2; 9 nucleotides match TRBD1. V gave up 5 bases and J gave up 7 bases; unmatched junction bases: 2. The CDR3 contains 11 residues. Germline loops: CDR1 DFQATT, CDR2 SNEGSKA (reference sequence). The CDR3 spells CSARDRAGYTF. The DNA for the CDR3 is TGCAGTGCTCGGGACAGGGCTGGCTACACCTTC.

This clone was seen once. The chain joins TRBV28 to TRBJ2-7; 9 positions agree with TRBD1. Trimming took 5 bases from V and 6 from J; bases not matched to a gene: 11. Germline V gives CDR1 MDHEN, CDR2 SYDVKM. The CDR3 length is 15 residues. The CDR3 nucleotides are TGTGCCAGCAGTCGCCCCAAGGGACAGGGTGTCGAGCAGTACTTC. Translated, it gives CASSRPKGQGVEQYF.

The rearrangement links TRBV18 to TRBJ2-1; the D gene is possibly TRBD2 (7 bases). In germline, CDR1 is KGHSH, CDR2 LQKENI. Trimming took 3 bases from V and 1 from J, leaving 16 bases between them. The CDR3 is made up of 17 amino acids. The CDR3 protein is CASSPMGGLVSYNEQFF. CDR3 nucleotides: TGTGCCAGCTCACCCATGGGGGGGCTCGTGTCCTACAATGAGCAGTTCTTC.